These 30 T cell receptor beta chains were all obtained from the same sample, sequenced in a study of OX40 agonist ivuxolimab in advanced cancers. Measured with immunoSEQ multiplex PCR; TCRdb has only the in-frame clones, and not every one. The sample comprises about 45,000 clones, approximately 88% of which are singletons, and 15% rests with the top ten. Sequencing was performed on CD4+ or CD8+ T cells sorted from blood, taken in a trial of the OX40 agonist ivuxolimab. Receptors were obtained from an adult with an advanced solid tumor such as melanoma, head and neck, liver or kidney cancer.

With respect to this clone: The DNA is omitted, as the CDR3 cannot be located on it reliably, and the CDR3 follows TCRdb's listing. The rearrangement links TRBV5-8 to TRBJ2-7. CDR1 is SGHTS, CDR2 YDEGEE, per germline. The CDR3 totals 14 residues, both ends included. The CDR3 loop is CASILDLGGGEQYF.

The rearrangement uses TRBV7-2 and TRBJ2-2, with D unclear. This CDR3 is built from 16 residues. The V gene's germline CDR1 is SGHTA and CDR2 FQGNSA. V lost 6 bases and J 0 bases, leaving 14 bases between the germline ends. CDR3 region: CASRTEAVTNTGELFF. For the CDR3, the DNA is TGTGCCAGCAGGACTGAGGCGGTAACGAACACCGGGGAGCTGTTTTTT.

The chain carries TRBV7-2 and TRBJ2-7; either TRBD1 or TRBD2 may fit D (5 bases each). This CDR3 has 14 amino acids. The V end was cut by 3 bases, the J end by 3 bases, with 12 bases between. Germline values: CDR1 SGHTA, CDR2 FQGNSA. Written as DNA, the CDR3 is TGTGCCAGCAGCTTTACCGGGACGGGCTACGAGCAGTACTTC. It yields the protein CASSFTGTGYEQYF.

This chain joins TRBV7-2 and TRBJ2-7; TRBD1 aligns across 9 bases. Germline-derived CDR1 and CDR2 are SGHTA and FQGNSA. Trimming cost V 4 bases and J 4 bases; bases outside gene matches: 8. The CDR3 is 15 residues long. The CDR3: CASSYTGGGGYEQYF. The DNA for the CDR3 is TGTGCCAGCAGCTATACAGGGGGCGGAGGGTACGAGCAGTACTTC. The full variable domain, its missing parts supplied by reference TRBV7-2 and TRBJ2-7, is GAGVSQSPSNKVTEKGKDVELRCDPISGHTALYWYRQSLGQGLEFLIYFQGNSAPDKSGLPSDRFSAERTGGSVSTLTIQRTQQEDSAVYLCASSYTGGGGYEQYFGPGTRLTVT.

The V and J genes are TRBV28 and TRBJ2-7; D perhaps matches TRBD2 (6 bases). CDR3 length equals 13 residues. Trimming left V 10 bases short and J 2 bases short, with 15 bases between. Germline assignment: CDR1 MDHEN and CDR2 SYDVKM. The CDR3 DNA is TGTGCCACCCGGGGACTGATTACCTACGAGCAGTACTTC. Amino acids: CATRGLITYEQYF.

CDR3 region: CASSRPTSGVNEQFF. The CDR3 nucleotides read TGTGCCAGCAGCCGCCCGACTAGCGGGGTAAATGAGCAGTTCTTC. The chain combines TRBV27 with TRBJ2-1; 11 nucleotides agree with TRBD2. The CDR3 loop spans 15 amino acids. The trim removed 6 bases at V and 7 bases at J, leaving 8 bases unmatched. Germline values: CDR1 MNHEY, CDR2 SMNVEV (reference sequence).

The V gene is TRBV7-8, the J gene TRBJ2-5, with 9 bases aligning to TRBD1. V lost 5 bases and J lost 2; bases outside the gene matches: 6. This CDR3 has 15 residues. Germline V gene sequence: CDR1 SGHVS, CDR2 FQNEAQ. The CDR3 loop reads CASSIQGALQETQYF. In nucleotides, the CDR3 is TGTGCCAGCAGCATACAGGGGGCCCTACAAGAGACCCAGTACTTC. The variable domain in full, with the rest retrieved from reference TRBV7-8 and TRBJ2-5, is GAGVSQSPRYKVAKRGQDVALRCDPISGHVSLFWYQQALGQGPEFLTYFQNEAQLDKSGLPSDRFFAERPEGSVSTLKIQRTQQEDSAVYLCASSIQGALQETQYFGPGTRLLVL.

Regarding this clone: The sample carries other DNA sequences with the same CDR3. The genes are TRBV6-5 and TRBJ1-1; D might be TRBD1 (5 bases). CDR1 is MNHEY, CDR2 SVGAGI, per germline. Trimming stripped 6 bases from V and 4 bases from J, with 12 bases between. This CDR3 is built from 13 residues. CDR3: CASRPGQGTEAFF. CDR3 bases: TGTGCCAGCAGACCGGGGCAGGGCACTGAAGCTTTCTTT.

The CDR3 nucleotides read TGTGCCAGCAGTTTAGGCCCGACAGAAATTCTCAATCAGCCCCAGCATTTT. This encodes CASSLGPTEILNQPQHF. The chain employs TRBV28 and TRBJ1-5; maybe TRBD1 (5 bases). V lost 2 bases and J lost 3, with 17 bases in between. Germline V lookup: CDR1 MDHEN, CDR2 SYDVKM. The CDR3 consists of 17 residues.

The chain employs TRBV5-1 and TRBJ1-5; D unclear. Germline CDR1 SGHRS, CDR2 YFSETQ. CDR3 length: 14 amino acids. V was cut by 5 bases and J by 3 bases, with 12 bases left in between. The CDR3 DNA reads TGCGCCAGCAGTAAGGATGATTTCAATCAGCCCCAGCATTTT. Translation gives CASSKDDFNQPQHF.

This clone was seen more than once but under ten times. The genes are TRBV13 and TRBJ2-2; D possibly corresponds to TRBD1 (6 bases). CDR3 length equals 16 residues. V was clipped by 3 bases and J by 3 bases, with 14 bases between them. Germline V lookup: CDR1 PRHDT, CDR2 FYEKMQ (reference sequence). The CDR3 region has the DNA TGTGCCAGCAGCTTGCCCCAACAGGGCGACACCGGGGAGCTGTTTTTT. It is translated as CASSLPQQGDTGELFF.

The CDR3 nucleotides read TGTGCCAGCAGTTACAGAGCGGGAGTCAATGAGCAGTTCTTC. It yields the protein CASSYRAGVNEQFF. The rearrangement links TRBV6-6 to TRBJ2-1, with TRBD2 matching 8 bases. Trimming removed 2 bases from V and 6 bases from J; junction bases left unmatched: 3. This CDR3 comprises 14 residues. CDR1 and CDR2 (germline): MNHNY, SVGAGI (reference sequence).

The V call is TRBV9, the J call TRBJ2-4; tentative D call: TRBD2 (6 bases). CDR1 is SGDLS, CDR2 YYNGEE, per germline. Trimming removed 7 bases from V and 5 bases from J, with 16 bases in between. The CDR3 is made up of 14 amino acids. The CDR3 DNA follows: TGTGCCAGCGGAGGGGCCATAGGCCAAAACATTCAGTACTTC. The encoded protein is CASGGAIGQNIQYF.

This sequence joins TRBV4-1 and TRBJ2-7; D may be TRBD1 or TRBD2 (5 bases each). The germline V gene has CDR1 MGHRA and CDR2 YSYEKL. Trimming left V 4 bases short and J 5 bases short, with 18 bases between. The CDR3 sequence is 15 residues long. For the CDR3, the DNA is TGCGCCAGCAGCCCCGCACCGGGGACCGGGAACGAGCAGTACTTC. This encodes CASSPAPGTGNEQYF.

The CDR3 DNA is TGCAGCGTCCGACAGGGCTATGGCTACACCTTC. The encoded protein is CSVRQGYGYTF. The chain is built from TRBV29-1 and TRBJ1-2; 7 bases line up with TRBD1. V lost 6 bases, J lost 4 bases, and 2 bases stayed unmatched. CDR3 length: 11 residues. The V gene's germline CDR1 is SQVTM and CDR2 ANQGSEA. The variable domain in full, completed from reference TRBV29-1 and TRBJ1-2, reads SAVISQKPSRDICQRGTSLTIQCQVDSQVTMMFWYRQQPGQSLTLIATANQGSEATYESGFVIDKFPISRPNLTFSTLTVSNMSPEDSSIYLCSVRQGYGYTFGSGTRLTVV.

The chain employs TRBV29-1 and TRBJ2-1; D tentatively reads TRBD1 or TRBD2 (6 bases each). Germline V lookup: CDR1 SQVTM, CDR2 ANQGSEA. V lost 8 bases and J lost 6, with 20 bases in between. This CDR3 has 14 amino acids. The CDR3 sequence is CSLGSGGEFNEQFF. CDR3 nucleotide sequence: TGCAGCCTAGGGTCCGGGGGCGAATTCAATGAGCAGTTCTTC.

The chain is built from TRBV27 and TRBJ2-7, with unresolved D. The ends were cut back, 2 bases at V and 1 base at J, with 9 bases in the middle. Germline assignment: CDR1 MNHEY and CDR2 SMNVEV (reference sequence). The CDR3 length is 14 residues. The CDR3 DNA reads TGTGCCAGCAGTTTAGCGCAGACTTCCTACGAGCAGTACTTC. This sequence encodes CASSLAQTSYEQYF.

This clone was seen repeatedly, ten times or more. V is TRBV19 and J is TRBJ1-1, with TRBD1 matching 11 bases. The CDR3 loop spans 15 amino acids. Germline V gives CDR1 LNHDA, CDR2 SQIVND (reference sequence). J lost 4 bases, V lost 5 bases, and 6 bases had no gene match. CDR3: CASSPSGTGGTEAFF. The CDR3 DNA is TGTGCCAGTAGTCCTTCCGGGACAGGGGGCACTGAAGCTTTCTTT.

This rearrangement joins TRBV4-3 to TRBJ1-1; possible D gene TRBD1, 5 bases. V lost 3 bases and J 8 bases, leaving 13 bases between the germline ends. This CDR3 comprises 13 residues. From germline, CDR1 is LGHNA and CDR2 YSLEER. CDR3 nucleotides: TGCGCCAGCAGCCAGACGGGACCCTCCGAAGCTTTCTTT. Its translation is CASSQTGPSEAFF.

This chain connects TRBV5-5 to TRBJ2-7; D remains unclear. With 2 bases removed from V and 1 base from J, the gap between germline ends came to 19 bases. The CDR3 covers 17 residues. Germline V gene data show CDR1 as SGHKS and CDR2 as YYEKEE (reference sequence). CDR3 residues: CASSLEVRPTESYEQYF. The CDR3 nucleotides read TGTGCCAGCAGCTTAGAGGTTAGGCCTACAGAGTCCTACGAGCAGTACTTC.

This sequence joins TRBV15 and TRBJ1-5; 11 bases align to TRBD1. With V trimmed by 2 bases and J by 7 bases, 4 bases remained unmatched. Germline V gives CDR1 LNHNV, CDR2 YYDKDF (reference sequence). This CDR3 spans 15 amino acids. The CDR3 loop is CATSRRTGGWQPQHF. The CDR3 DNA is TGTGCCACCAGCAGAAGGACAGGGGGCTGGCAGCCCCAGCATTTT. Using reference TRBV15 and TRBJ1-5 for the parts outside the CDR3, the full variable domain is DAMVIQNPRYQVTQFGKPVTLSCSQTLNHNVMYWYQQKSSQAPKLLFHYYDKDFNNEADTPDNFQSRRPNTSFCFLDIRSPGLGDTAMYLCATSRRTGGWQPQHFGDGTRLSIL.

This sequence joins TRBV6-4 and TRBJ1-4, with a possible D match to TRBD1 (5 bases). The germline V and J ends were trimmed by 0 bases and 8 bases, with 16 bases remaining between them. Germline CDR1 MRHNA, CDR2 SNTAGT. The CDR3 runs 16 residues. In DNA, the CDR3 is TGTGCCAGCAGTGACTCGTTTCGCAGGGTTTACGAAAAACTGTTTTTT. It codes for CASSDSFRRVYEKLFF.

The genes are TRBV5-4 and TRBJ1-1; D uncertain. CDR3 length: 13 amino acids. V lost 4 bases, J lost 4 bases, and 11 bases lay in between. Germline loops: CDR1 SGHNT, CDR2 YYREEE (reference sequence). CDR3 coding DNA: TGTGCCAGCAGCATAGTAGGTGGCACTGAAGCTTTCTTT. Its protein is CASSIVGGTEAFF.

The chain combines TRBV7-6 with TRBJ2-1; D remains ambiguous. Deletions cut 5 bases from V and 10 bases from J, with 9 bases between. The germline V gene encodes CDR1 SGHVS and CDR2 FNYEAQ. The CDR3 contains 11 residues. CDR3 DNA: TGTGCCAGCAGCGGCGAACGGGAGCAGTTCTTC. Its protein product is CASSGEREQFF.

The CDR3 sequence is CASSQDPQGGSYEQYF. The DNA of the CDR3 is TGCGCCAGCAGCCAAGACCCACAGGGCGGATCCTACGAGCAGTACTTC. J is TRBJ2-7 and V is TRBV4-1; weak D call: TRBD1 (6 bases). The ends were cut back, 0 bases at V and 1 base at J, with 13 bases in the middle. The CDR3 loop spans 16 amino acids. From germline, CDR1 is MGHRA and CDR2 YSYEKL.

The V call is TRBV4-1, the J call TRBJ2-1; 9 nucleotides line up with TRBD2. Losses at the gene ends were 0 bases for V and 8 bases for J; bases not matched to a gene: 8. The CDR3 consists of 16 residues. Germline V gene lookup returns CDR1 MGHRA and CDR2 YSYEKL. CDR3: CASSQDRAGGGYEQFF. CDR3 sequence (DNA): TGCGCCAGCAGCCAAGATCGGGCGGGAGGGGGATATGAGCAGTTCTTC.

The chain links TRBV28 to TRBJ1-2; D gene ambiguous. CDR1 is MDHEN, CDR2 SYDVKM, per germline. The CDR3 contains 11 residues. Trimming took off 9 bases at V and 7 bases at J, with 12 bases between the two ends. In nucleotides, the CDR3 is TGTGCCAGTAGTGAGGTGGCTGGCTACACCTTC. Its translation: CASSEVAGYTF.

DNA of the CDR3: TGTGCCAGCAGCCCGGGGGACAGTCTCAATGAAAAACTGTTTTTT. This codes for CASSPGDSLNEKLFF. J is TRBJ1-4 and V is TRBV9, with 7 bases fitting TRBD1. CDR1 is SGDLS and CDR2 is YYNGEE in the germline V gene. This CDR3 region has 15 residues. With V trimmed by 4 bases and J by 5 bases, 8 bases remained unmatched.

The rearrangement uses TRBV10-3 and TRBJ1-2; 7 nucleotides align to TRBD1. The germline V gene has CDR1 ENHRY and CDR2 SYGVKD. Trimming took 6 bases from V and 1 from J; bases not matched to a gene: 11. The CDR3 has 16 amino acids. The CDR3 here is CAISLDREEGNYGYTF. The CDR3 DNA reads TGTGCCATCAGCCTCGACAGGGAGGAGGGTAACTATGGCTACACCTTC.

The chain combines TRBV9 with TRBJ2-2; tentative D call: TRBD2 (6 bases). The germline CDR1 and CDR2 sequences are SGDLS and YYNGEE. The CDR3 contains 17 residues. Between the trimmed V and J ends, which lost 0 bases and 6 bases, there was a span of 18 bases. In DNA, the CDR3 is TGTGCCAGCAGCGTAGCGCGGGGAAAGTGGGAGGCCGGGGAGCTGTTTTTT. It encodes CASSVARGKWEAGELFF.